This T cell receptor (beta chain) was recovered during a study of PD-1 blockade in classical Hodgkin lymphoma. Concerning this clone itself: The target antigen is unknown.

Every one of the patients relapsed after autologous stem cell transplantation (brentuximab vedotin exposure was variable). Clones were sequenced by immunoSEQ multiplex PCR, and TCRdb holds only the in-frame ones, with some missing. This sample has about 26,000 clones, with approximately 67% found just once. Overall study results and limits: Diminished baseline TCR diversity has been reported in newly diagnosed patients relative to healthy donors.

The CDR3 sequence is 13 residues long. V was pared by 7 bases and J by 4 bases, with 4 bases of the junction left unmatched. Per the germline V gene, CDR1 is MNHEY and CDR2 is SVGAGI. The sample in question was peripheral blood mononuclear cells (PBMCs), obtained before the second cycle of nivolumab. This sequence was found in a human donor with classical Hodgkin lymphoma. The chain employs TRBV6-5 and TRBJ2-7, with TRBD1 identical over 10 bases. The CDR3 reads CASMGTGEYEQYF. The CDR3 DNA follows: TGTGCCAGCATGGGGACAGGGGAATACGAGCAGTACTTC.